These T cell receptor beta chains were read from a single sample in a study of shared clonotypes between healthy human individuals. Only in-frame clones appear in the TCRdb table, and some are missing; sequencing was by immunoSEQ multiplex PCR. The sample holds over a million clones; roughly 96% are singletons and the top ten take roughly 1.2%. Sequencing was performed on naive CD4+ T cells sorted from blood. Source of these receptors: a man aged 25-40 years in good health. CDR3s include the opening cysteine and the closing phenylalanine or tryptophan. The D gene is left open where the match is weak. Expanded clones get a size class; other rows say once, few or many, or leave the size out.

j_call v_call clone_size d_call cdr3_nt cdr3_aa
TRBJ1-4 TRBV4-1 . TRBD1 TGCGCCAGCAGCCAAGATCCCGGACAGGGATGGGATGAAAAACTGTTTTTT CASSQDPGQGWDEKLFF
TRBJ1-4 TRBV19 . . TGTGCCAGTAGATCGGCAGGTACCTCGGGCGGTAATGAAAAACTGTTTTTT CASRSAGTSGGNEKLFF
TRBJ2-5 TRBV5-4 once . TGTGCCAGCAGTTTCGGACTGTACCAAGAGACCCAGTACTTC CASSFGLYQETQYF
TRBJ1-4 TRBV2 . . TGTGCCAGCAGTGACCAGGGTTTCCAGGGGGAAAAACTGTTTTTT CASSDQGFQGEKLFF
TRBJ2-7 TRBV7-8 . TRBD1 TGTGCCAGCAGCTTGGCGGACAGGGGATCCTACGAGCAGTACTTC CASSLADRGSYEQYF
TRBJ2-3 TRBV28 once . TGTGCCTGGGGTGGAAGGGGGCAGTATTTT CAWGGRGQYF
TRBJ2-7 TRBV29-1 . . TGCAGCGTTGTAGGGGGGGCCTACGAGCAGTACTTC CSVVGGAYEQYF
TRBJ2-7 TRBV27 once TRBD2 TGTGCCAGCCGTAGCGGGAGCGACGAGCAGTACTTC CASRSGSDEQYF
TRBJ2-7 TRBV2 . . TGTGCCAGCAGAATACGTTTGGACACCCGCTACGAGCAGTACTTC CASRIRLDTRYEQYF
TRBJ2-7 TRBV9 . . TGTGCCAGCAGCCCCCGAGTGGGTGGGGGTGACGAGCAGTACTTC CASSPRVGGGDEQYF
TRBJ2-2 TRBV9 . . TGTGCCAGCAGCGTAGCGGGAGTTGACCCCGGGGAGCTGTTTTTT CASSVAGVDPGELFF
TRBJ2-2 TRBV19 once . TGTGCCAGTAGCGAAATTGGGACCGGGGAGCTGTTTTTT CASSEIGTGELFF
TRBJ2-3 TRBV4-1 . TRBD1 TGCGCCAGCAGCCCCACAGGGGGCCACCTCACAGATACGCAGTATTTT CASSPTGGHLTDTQYF
TRBJ1-4 TRBV5-1 . TRBD1 TGCGCCAGCAGCTTGGATGTGGGACAGGGTGAAAAACTGTTTTTT CASSLDVGQGEKLFF
TRBJ1-3 TRBV5-4 . . TGTGCCAGCAGCTTGGCTGGAAACACCATATATTTT CASSLAGNTIYF
TRBJ2-7 TRBV18 . TRBD1 TGTGCCAGCTCACCACGGGACAGCCTATCCTACGAGCAGTACTTC CASSPRDSLSYEQYF
TRBJ1-5 TRBV6-6 . . TGTGCCAGCAGGGAAGGTCCAGCAAGTCAGCCCCAGCATTTT CASREGPASQPQHF
TRBJ2-5 TRBV28 . . TGTGCCAGCATCTCTAATTTTGGGACCCAGTACTTC CASISNFGTQYF
TRBJ2-1 TRBV9 . TRBD2 TGTGCCAGCAGCGTAGAACTAGCGGGAGGTACCTCCTACAATGAGCAGTTCTTC CASSVELAGGTSYNEQFF
TRBJ1-2 TRBV9 . . TGTGCCAGCAGCGTCGTTGGGGGGGCGCCTTATGGCTACACCTTC CASSVVGGAPYGYTF
TRBJ2-3 TRBV28 once . TGTGCCAGCAGTTCGACTGGTCTGGGCACAGATACGCAGTATTTT CASSSTGLGTDTQYF
TRBJ1-2 TRBV19 . . TGTGCCACCATAGCGGGGAGGCAGCCCTTCTATGGCTACACCTTC CATIAGRQPFYGYTF
TRBJ2-5 TRBV6-6 . . TGTGCCACCATGACAGAGACCCAGTACTTC CATMTETQYF
TRBJ2-1 TRBV11-2 . . TGTGCCAGCAGCTTAGTAGGCTGGGAAAACAATGAGCAGTTCTTC CASSLVGWENNEQFF
TRBJ2-4 TRBV6-4 . . TGTGCCAGCAGCCCGGGGCAGGGAGTCGGACCTAAAAACATTCAGTACTTC CASSPGQGVGPKNIQYF
TRBJ1-4 TRBV5-6 . TRBD1 TGTGCCAGCAGCTTGGTATTGGGACAGGCTAATGAAAAACTGTTTTTT CASSLVLGQANEKLFF